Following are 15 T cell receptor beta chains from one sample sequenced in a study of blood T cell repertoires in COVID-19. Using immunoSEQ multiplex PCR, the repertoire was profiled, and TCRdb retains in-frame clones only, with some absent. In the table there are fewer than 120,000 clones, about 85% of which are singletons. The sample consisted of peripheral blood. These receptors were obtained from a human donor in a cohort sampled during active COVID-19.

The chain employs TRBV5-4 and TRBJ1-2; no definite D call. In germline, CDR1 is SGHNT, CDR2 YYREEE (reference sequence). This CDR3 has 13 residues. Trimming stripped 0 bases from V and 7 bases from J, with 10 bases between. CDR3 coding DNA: TGTGCCAGCAGCTTGGAGGCAGGCCCTGGCTACACCTTC. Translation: CASSLEAGPGYTF.

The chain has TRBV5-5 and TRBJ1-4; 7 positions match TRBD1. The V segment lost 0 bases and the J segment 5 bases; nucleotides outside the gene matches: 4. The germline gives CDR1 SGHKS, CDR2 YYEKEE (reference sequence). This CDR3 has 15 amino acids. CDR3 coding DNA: TGTGCCAGCAGCTTGGGAGGGACAGTAAATGAAAAACTGTTTTTT. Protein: CASSLGGTVNEKLFF.

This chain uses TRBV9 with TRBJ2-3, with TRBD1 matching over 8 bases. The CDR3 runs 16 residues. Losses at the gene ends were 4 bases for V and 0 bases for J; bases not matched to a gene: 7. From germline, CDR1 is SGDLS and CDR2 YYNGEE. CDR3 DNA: TGTGCCAGCAGCATACAGGGGGAAATAAGCACAGATACGCAGTATTTT. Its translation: CASSIQGEISTDTQYF.

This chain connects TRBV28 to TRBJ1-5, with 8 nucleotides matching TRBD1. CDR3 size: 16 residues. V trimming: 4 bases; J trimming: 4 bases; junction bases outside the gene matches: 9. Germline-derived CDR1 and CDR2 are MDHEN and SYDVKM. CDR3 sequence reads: CASSYSRTGGNQPQHF. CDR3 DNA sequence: TGTGCCAGCAGTTATTCAAGAACAGGGGGTAATCAGCCCCAGCATTTT.

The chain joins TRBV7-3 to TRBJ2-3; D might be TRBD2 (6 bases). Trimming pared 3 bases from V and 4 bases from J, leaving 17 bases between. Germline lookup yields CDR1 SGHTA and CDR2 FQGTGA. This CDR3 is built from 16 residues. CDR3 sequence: CASSFGISGRSDTQYF. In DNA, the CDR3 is TGTGCCAGCAGCTTCGGGATTAGCGGTCGATCAGATACGCAGTATTTT. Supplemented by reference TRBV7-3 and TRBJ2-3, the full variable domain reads GAGVSQTPSNKVTEKGKYVELRCDPISGHTALYWYRQSLGQGPEFLIYFQGTGAADDSGLPNDRFFAVRPEGSVSTLKIQRTERGDSAVYLCASSFGISGRSDTQYFGPGTRLTVL.

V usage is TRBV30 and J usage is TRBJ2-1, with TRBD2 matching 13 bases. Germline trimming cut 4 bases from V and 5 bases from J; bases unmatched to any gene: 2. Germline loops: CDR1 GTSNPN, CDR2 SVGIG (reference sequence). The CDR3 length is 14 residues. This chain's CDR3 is CAWKGLAGHNEQFF. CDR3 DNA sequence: TGTGCCTGGAAGGGACTAGCGGGGCACAATGAGCAGTTCTTC.

The CDR3 DNA reads TGTGCCAGCAGTTACCGGAATCCGGGACAGTCGCCACCCCTCCACTTT. Amino acid sequence: CASSYRNPGQSPPLHF. The gene calls are TRBV6-6 and TRBJ1-6; 7 nucleotides agree with TRBD1. The CDR3 is 16 amino acids. V lost 2 bases, J lost 11 bases, and 12 bases stayed unmatched. Germline V gene sequence: CDR1 MNHNY, CDR2 SVGAGI (reference sequence).

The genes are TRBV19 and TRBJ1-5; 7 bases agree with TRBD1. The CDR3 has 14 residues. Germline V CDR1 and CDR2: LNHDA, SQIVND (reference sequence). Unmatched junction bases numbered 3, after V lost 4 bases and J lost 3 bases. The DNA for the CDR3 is TGTGCCAGTAGTACGACAGGGCCCAATCAGCCCCAGCATTTT. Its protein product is CASSTTGPNQPQHF. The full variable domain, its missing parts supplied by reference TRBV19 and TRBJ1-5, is DGGITQSPKYLFRKEGQNVTLSCEQNLNHDAMYWYRQDPGQGLRLIYYSQIVNDFQKGDIAEGYSVSREKKESFPLTVTSAQKNPTAFYLCASSTTGPNQPQHFGDGTRLSIL.

CDR3 loop: CASRSGLATNEKLFF. In DNA form, the CDR3 reads TGCGCCAGCAGATCAGGGCTTGCAACTAATGAAAAACTGTTTTTT. V gene TRBV5-1 combines with J gene TRBJ1-4, with a tentative D call TRBD1 (5 bases). Germline-derived CDR1 and CDR2 are SGHRS and YFSETQ. Trimming removed 5 bases at V and 0 bases at J, with 11 bases between. This CDR3 is built from 15 residues.

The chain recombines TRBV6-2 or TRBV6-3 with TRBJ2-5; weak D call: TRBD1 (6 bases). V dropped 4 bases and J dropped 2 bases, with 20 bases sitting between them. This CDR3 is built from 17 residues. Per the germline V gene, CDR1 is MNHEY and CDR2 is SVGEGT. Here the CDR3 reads CASSFHYGQPPQETQYF. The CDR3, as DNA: TGTGCCAGCAGTTTCCACTACGGACAGCCACCACAAGAGACCCAGTACTTC.

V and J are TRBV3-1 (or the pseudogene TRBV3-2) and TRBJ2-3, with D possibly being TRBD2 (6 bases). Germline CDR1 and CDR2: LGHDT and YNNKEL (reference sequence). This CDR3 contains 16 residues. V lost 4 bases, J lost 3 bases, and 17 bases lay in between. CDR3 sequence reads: CASSPSVDGTTDTQYF. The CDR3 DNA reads TGTGCCAGCAGCCCCTCCGTGGACGGGACTACAGATACGCAGTATTTT.

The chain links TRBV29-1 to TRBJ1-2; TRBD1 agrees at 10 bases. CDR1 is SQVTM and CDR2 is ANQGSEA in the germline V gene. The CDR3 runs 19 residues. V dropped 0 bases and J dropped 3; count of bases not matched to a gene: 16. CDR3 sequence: CSVEDDITGQGPRDYGYTF. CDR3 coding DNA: TGCAGCGTTGAAGACGACATAACGGGACAGGGGCCCCGAGACTATGGCTACACCTTC.

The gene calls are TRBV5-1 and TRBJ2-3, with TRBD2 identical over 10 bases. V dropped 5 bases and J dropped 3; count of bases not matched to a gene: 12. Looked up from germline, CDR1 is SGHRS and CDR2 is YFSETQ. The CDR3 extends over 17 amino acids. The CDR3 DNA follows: TGCGCCAGCAGAGCGTGGAGCGGGGGGGCGGGAACAGATACGCAGTATTTT. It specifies CASRAWSGGAGTDTQYF.

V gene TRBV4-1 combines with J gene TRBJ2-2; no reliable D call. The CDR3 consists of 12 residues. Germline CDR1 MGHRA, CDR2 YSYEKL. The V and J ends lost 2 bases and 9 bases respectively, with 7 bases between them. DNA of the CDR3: TGCGCCAGCAGCCAACCCCTAAGGGAGCTGTTTTTT. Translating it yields CASSQPLRELFF.

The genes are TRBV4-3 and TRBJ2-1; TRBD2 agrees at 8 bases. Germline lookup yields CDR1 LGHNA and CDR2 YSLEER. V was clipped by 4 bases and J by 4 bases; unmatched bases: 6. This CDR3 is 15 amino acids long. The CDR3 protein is CASSPGRARYNEQFF. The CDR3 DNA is TGCGCCAGCAGCCCCGGGAGGGCCCGATACAATGAGCAGTTCTTC.